This is a list of T cell receptor beta chains from one sample in a study of PD-L1 blockade in urothelial cancer. Some clones are missing from TCRdb's copy, which holds only in-frame ones; the method was immunoSEQ multiplex PCR. There are some 22,000 clones in the sample; 90% occur only once, and about 16% lies in the top ten. The sequenced sample was PBMCs, obtained around atezolizumab (anti-PD-L1) treatment. The receptors shown here come from a woman aged 55-75 years with urothelial cancer. CDR3s include the opening cysteine and the closing phenylalanine or tryptophan. D genes are given only for firm matches. Clone size, where shown, is once, few, many, or a class for clones that have expanded.

V gene: TRBV7-6
J gene: TRBJ1-4
CDR3 length: 15
D gene: .
clone size: few
CDR3 protein: CASSLRGATNEKLFF
CDR3 DNA: TGTGCCAGCAGCCTACGGGGGGCTACAAATGAAAAACTGTTTTTT

V gene: TRBV28
J gene: TRBJ1-4
CDR3 length: 14
D gene: TRBD1
clone size: .
CDR3 protein: CASSLPGGKEKLFF
CDR3 DNA: TGTGCCAGCAGTTTGCCAGGGGGCAAAGAAAAACTGTTTTTT

V gene: TRBV13
J gene: TRBJ2-7
CDR3 length: 16
D gene: TRBD1
clone size: .
CDR3 protein: CASSPIDRDPPYEQYF
CDR3 DNA: TGTGCCAGCAGCCCCATCGACAGGGACCCTCCCTACGAGCAGTACTTC

V gene: TRBV7-9
J gene: TRBJ2-2
CDR3 length: 14
D gene: .
clone size: .
CDR3 protein: CASSLSQATGELFF
CDR3 DNA: TGTGCCAGCAGCTTAAGCCAGGCCACCGGGGAGCTGTTTTTT

V gene: TRBV19
J gene: TRBJ2-4
CDR3 length: 20
D gene: TRBD2
clone size: .
CDR3 protein: CASSPRLAGVPEAAKNIQYF
CDR3 DNA: TGTGCCAGTAGCCCACGACTAGCGGGAGTTCCGGAGGCGGCCAAAAACATTCAGTACTTC

V gene: TRBV6-5
J gene: TRBJ1-5
CDR3 length: 14
D gene: .
clone size: .
CDR3 protein: CASSDGTHNQPQHF
CDR3 DNA: TGTGCCAGCAGTGACGGGACACATAATCAGCCCCAGCATTTT

V gene: TRBV28
J gene: TRBJ2-7
CDR3 length: 14
D gene: TRBD2
clone size: .
CDR3 protein: CASKLAGETYEQYF
CDR3 DNA: TGTGCCAGTAAACTAGCGGGAGAAACCTACGAGCAGTACTTC

V gene: TRBV28
J gene: TRBJ1-1
CDR3 length: 16
D gene: TRBD1
clone size: .
CDR3 protein: CASDRDVISMNTEAFF
CDR3 DNA: TGTGCCAGCGACAGGGACGTGATTTCGATGAACACTGAAGCTTTCTTT

V gene: TRBV5-6
J gene: TRBJ1-5
CDR3 length: 15
D gene: TRBD1
clone size: .
CDR3 protein: CASSSDRGLTQPQHF
CDR3 DNA: TGTGCCAGCAGCTCGGACAGGGGTCTGACTCAGCCCCAGCATTTT

V gene: TRBV2
J gene: TRBJ2-7
CDR3 length: 14
D gene: .
clone size: .
CDR3 protein: CASSWTGSSYEQYF
CDR3 DNA: TGTGCCAGCAGTTGGACCGGGAGCTCCTACGAGCAGTACTTC

V gene: TRBV7-9
J gene: TRBJ2-7
CDR3 length: 16
D gene: TRBD1
clone size: .
CDR3 protein: CASSPTGRDRPYEQYF
CDR3 DNA: TGTGCCAGCAGCCCCACGGGTAGGGACAGGCCCTACGAGCAGTACTTC

V gene: TRBV7-2
J gene: TRBJ1-2
CDR3 length: 14
D gene: .
clone size: .
CDR3 protein: CASTPWDINYGYTF
CDR3 DNA: TGTGCCAGCACCCCCTGGGACATTAACTATGGCTACACCTTC

V gene: TRBV5-6
J gene: TRBJ2-5
CDR3 length: 15
D gene: .
clone size: .
CDR3 protein: CASSLVRDSQETQYF
CDR3 DNA: TGTGCCAGCAGCTTGGTGCGGGACAGCCAAGAGACCCAGTACTTC

V gene: TRBV4-2
J gene: TRBJ2-7
CDR3 length: 16
D gene: TRBD2
clone size: .
CDR3 protein: CASSQGVSGSVYEQYF
CDR3 DNA: TGTGCCAGCAGCCAAGGAGTTAGCGGGAGTGTCTACGAGCAGTACTTC

V gene: TRBV27
J gene: TRBJ2-1
CDR3 length: 14
D gene: TRBD2
clone size: .
CDR3 protein: CASSSSFSGSEQFF
CDR3 DNA: TGTGCCAGCAGTTCCTCCTTTAGCGGGTCAGAGCAGTTCTTC

V gene: TRBV11-3
J gene: TRBJ2-3
CDR3 length: 16
D gene: TRBD2
clone size: once
CDR3 protein: CASSLGLAGAGDTQYF
CDR3 DNA: TGTGCCAGCAGCTTGGGACTAGCGGGAGCCGGAGATACGCAGTATTTT

V gene: TRBV27
J gene: TRBJ2-2
CDR3 length: 15
D gene: TRBD1
clone size: .
CDR3 protein: CASSFGTGLTGELFF
CDR3 DNA: TGTGCCAGCAGTTTTGGGACAGGACTCACCGGGGAGCTGTTTTTT

V gene: TRBV2
J gene: TRBJ2-3
CDR3 length: 15
D gene: TRBD1
clone size: .
CDR3 protein: CASSRQGVGADTQYF
CDR3 DNA: TGTGCCAGCAGTAGACAGGGGGTAGGGGCAGATACGCAGTATTTT

V gene: TRBV7-2
J gene: TRBJ2-5
CDR3 length: 14
D gene: TRBD2
clone size: .
CDR3 protein: CASSRGGSQETQYF
CDR3 DNA: TGTGCCAGCAGCCGGGGGGGTTCCCAAGAGACCCAGTACTTC

V gene: TRBV19
J gene: TRBJ1-4
CDR3 length: 13
D gene: .
clone size: .
CDR3 protein: CASSISQGGWLFF
CDR3 DNA: TGTGCCAGTAGTATAAGCCAGGGCGGTTGGCTGTTTTTT

V gene: TRBV20-1
J gene: TRBJ1-2
CDR3 length: 11
D gene: .
clone size: .
CDR3 protein: CSASRRGRPAF
CDR3 DNA: TGCAGTGCTAGCCGGAGGGGTCGGCCCGCCTTC

V gene: TRBV28
J gene: TRBJ2-7
CDR3 length: 19
D gene: .
clone size: .
CDR3 protein: CASSLAGNRAIRISYEQYF
CDR3 DNA: TGTGCCAGCAGTTTAGCAGGAAACAGGGCTATCAGGATCTCCTACGAGCAGTACTTC

V gene: TRBV7-9
J gene: TRBJ1-1
CDR3 length: 12
D gene: .
clone size: .
CDR3 protein: CASSLGAAEAFF
CDR3 DNA: TGTGCCAGCAGCTTAGGAGCGGCTGAAGCTTTCTTT

V gene: TRBV27
J gene: TRBJ2-2
CDR3 length: 17
D gene: .
clone size: .
CDR3 protein: CASSHQGFMLYTGELFF
CDR3 DNA: TGTGCCAGCAGTCATCAGGGGTTTATGCTTTACACCGGGGAGCTGTTTTTT

V gene: TRBV7-9
J gene: TRBJ2-2
CDR3 length: 15
D gene: TRBD2
clone size: .
CDR3 protein: CASGPSGRAPGELFF
CDR3 DNA: TGTGCCAGCGGACCTAGCGGGAGGGCCCCCGGGGAGCTGTTTTTT

V gene: TRBV5-4
J gene: TRBJ2-1
CDR3 length: 11
D gene: .
clone size: few
CDR3 protein: CASSLRGEQFF
CDR3 DNA: TGTGCCAGCAGCTTACGGGGGGAGCAGTTCTTC

V gene: TRBV7-2
J gene: TRBJ1-1
CDR3 length: 14
D gene: .
clone size: few
CDR3 protein: CASSSPVLDTEAFF
CDR3 DNA: TGTGCCAGCAGCTCCCCGGTGTTGGACACTGAAGCTTTCTTT

V gene: TRBV4-3
J gene: TRBJ1-2
CDR3 length: 15
D gene: .
clone size: .
CDR3 protein: CASSQDYGDNYGYTF
CDR3 DNA: TGCGCCAGCAGCCAAGATTACGGGGATAACTATGGCTACACCTTC

V gene: TRBV29-1
J gene: TRBJ2-2
CDR3 length: 14
D gene: .
clone size: .
CDR3 protein: CSVGWRGHTGELFF
CDR3 DNA: TGCAGCGTTGGTTGGAGGGGGCACACCGGGGAGCTGTTTTTT

V gene: TRBV14
J gene: TRBJ1-1
CDR3 length: 14
D gene: TRBD1
clone size: .
CDR3 protein: CASSRYRGETEAFF
CDR3 DNA: TGTGCCAGCAGTCGATACAGGGGAGAGACTGAAGCTTTCTTT

V gene: TRBV19
J gene: TRBJ1-2
CDR3 length: 16
D gene: .
clone size: once
CDR3 protein: CASRLTGPTANYGYTF
CDR3 DNA: TGTGCCAGTAGACTGACAGGACCGACCGCTAACTATGGCTACACCTTC

V gene: TRBV30
J gene: TRBJ2-2
CDR3 length: 18
D gene: TRBD2
clone size: .
CDR3 protein: CAWSVMGPSGSITGELFF
CDR3 DNA: TGTGCCTGGAGTGTAATGGGTCCAAGCGGGAGTATCACCGGGGAGCTGTTTTTT

V gene: TRBV15
J gene: TRBJ2-7
CDR3 length: 16
D gene: TRBD1
clone size: .
CDR3 protein: CATSRGVTDRSYEQYF
CDR3 DNA: TGTGCCACCAGCAGGGGGGTGACGGACAGGTCCTACGAGCAGTACTTC

V gene: TRBV5-1
J gene: TRBJ1-1
CDR3 length: 15
D gene: .
clone size: .
CDR3 protein: CASSWPRGQNTEAFF
CDR3 DNA: TGCGCCAGCAGCTGGCCCCGCGGCCAGAACACTGAAGCTTTCTTT

V gene: TRBV9
J gene: TRBJ2-1
CDR3 length: 16
D gene: TRBD2
clone size: .
CDR3 protein: CASSAHTSGSYNEQFF
CDR3 DNA: TGTGCCAGCAGCGCCCATACTAGCGGATCCTACAATGAGCAGTTCTTC

V gene: TRBV7-2
J gene: TRBJ2-5
CDR3 length: 17
D gene: TRBD2
clone size: .
CDR3 protein: CASSPQGLAGGRKTQYF
CDR3 DNA: TGTGCCAGCAGCCCCCAGGGGCTAGCGGGAGGGAGGAAGACCCAGTACTTC

V gene: TRBV5-1
J gene: TRBJ2-3
CDR3 length: 15
D gene: TRBD2
clone size: .
CDR3 protein: CASRQLAGDTDTQYF
CDR3 DNA: TGCGCCAGCAGACAACTAGCGGGAGACACAGATACGCAGTATTTT

V gene: TRBV5-1
J gene: TRBJ2-7
CDR3 length: 14
D gene: TRBD2
clone size: once
CDR3 protein: CASSLNGRAHEQYF
CDR3 DNA: TGCGCCAGCAGCTTGAACGGGAGGGCCCACGAGCAGTACTTC

V gene: TRBV7-2
J gene: TRBJ2-6
CDR3 length: 18
D gene: TRBD1
clone size: .
CDR3 protein: CASSLAPQGVWGANVLTF
CDR3 DNA: TGTGCCAGCAGCTTGGCCCCACAGGGGGTGTGGGGGGCCAACGTCCTGACTTTC

V gene: TRBV11-2
J gene: TRBJ1-2
CDR3 length: 17
D gene: TRBD1
clone size: .
CDR3 protein: CASSSSRDRGRRDGYTF
CDR3 DNA: TGTGCCAGCAGCTCGTCCCGGGACAGGGGGCGGAGGGATGGCTACACCTTC

V gene: TRBV21-1
J gene: TRBJ2-3
CDR3 length: 15
D gene: .
clone size: .
CDR3 protein: CASSNKAGNADTQYF
CDR3 DNA: TGTGCCAGCAGCAACAAGGCAGGGAATGCAGATACGCAGTATTTT

V gene: TRBV28
J gene: TRBJ2-7
CDR3 length: 14
D gene: TRBD1
clone size: .
CDR3 protein: CASSPTGTAYEQYF
CDR3 DNA: TGTGCCAGCAGTCCCACCGGGACAGCCTACGAGCAGTACTTC

V gene: TRBV7-9
J gene: TRBJ2-1
CDR3 length: 15
D gene: TRBD1
clone size: .
CDR3 protein: CATDGGQGANNEQFF
CDR3 DNA: TGTGCCACAGATGGGGGACAGGGGGCAAACAATGAGCAGTTCTTC

V gene: TRBV19
J gene: TRBJ1-1
CDR3 length: 14
D gene: .
clone size: .
CDR3 protein: CASSMGRGFSEAFF
CDR3 DNA: TGTGCCAGTAGTATGGGGCGGGGGTTCTCTGAAGCTTTCTTT

V gene: TRBV6-6
J gene: TRBJ2-7
CDR3 length: 14
D gene: TRBD2
clone size: .
CDR3 protein: CASSYSGLDYEQYF
CDR3 DNA: TGTGCCAGCAGTTACTCGGGACTAGACTACGAGCAGTACTTC

V gene: TRBV11-2
J gene: TRBJ1-2
CDR3 length: 14
D gene: .
clone size: .
CDR3 protein: CASSLGAGAYGYTF
CDR3 DNA: TGTGCCAGCAGCTTAGGAGCAGGGGCCTATGGCTACACCTTC